Each of the 11 T cell receptor beta chains below was sequenced from the same sample in a study of a mutant IDH1 vaccine in newly diagnosed glioma. The time point denotes: week 23, last vaccination. Each dose delivered 300 ug of mutant IDH1 20-mer peptide subcutaneously with imiquimod. The antigens these receptors bind are not known. TCRdb's table, derived via immunoSEQ multiplex PCR, lists solely in-frame clones and lacks some. Of about 65,000 clones in the sample, 70% to 90% were seen once. The sequencing here drew on PBMCs, taken from a glioma patient whose treatment included an IDH1 peptide vaccine. The receptor set was obtained from a young man with glioma.

The chain joins TRBV6-6 to TRBJ2-1; 9 bases match TRBD2. Per the germline V gene, CDR1 is MNHNY and CDR2 is SVGAGI (reference sequence). The V segment lost 6 bases and the J segment 7 bases; nucleotides outside the gene matches: 10. CDR3 length equals 15 residues. CDR3 nucleotide sequence: TGTGCCAGCAGCGACGGGCGGGGGGGCATGAATGAGCAGTTCTTC. It encodes CASSDGRGGMNEQFF.

This rearrangement joins TRBV5-1 to TRBJ2-3; D might be TRBD1 (5 bases). Germline CDR1 and CDR2: SGHRS and YFSETQ. There are 15 residues in the CDR3. Trimming removed 3 bases from V and 0 bases from J, with 11 bases in between. In DNA form, the CDR3 reads TGCGCCAGCAGCTCTAATCAGGGAAGCACAGATACGCAGTATTTT. Amino acids: CASSSNQGSTDTQYF.

V is TRBV28 and J is TRBJ1-5, with D tentatively TRBD1 (5 bases). Trimming removed 2 bases from V and 0 bases from J, with 11 bases in between. The CDR3 is 16 amino acids. Germline V gene lookup returns CDR1 MDHEN and CDR2 SYDVKM. DNA of the CDR3: TGTGCCAGCAGTTTAACGGGGACCCATAGCAATCAGCCCCAGCATTTT. Its translation is CASSLTGTHSNQPQHF.

With regard to this clone: The sample holds other DNA sequences that translate to the same CDR3. The chain couples TRBV15 to TRBJ2-2, with TRBD1 identical over 9 bases. The V and J ends lost 6 bases and 4 bases, in that order; junction bases with no gene match: 3. CDR1 is LNHNV, CDR2 YYDKDF, per germline (reference sequence). The CDR3 totals 14 residues. The DNA of the CDR3 is TGTGCCACCAGTCGACAGGGGGGCACCGGGGAGCTGTTTTTT. Protein: CATSRQGGTGELFF.

The V call is TRBV30, the J call TRBJ1-3; D ambiguous. The CDR3 sequence is 13 residues long. Per the germline V gene, CDR1 is GTSNPN and CDR2 is SVGIG (reference sequence). V dropped 1 base and J dropped 0 bases, with 4 bases sitting between them. The CDR3 loop is CAWSGNSGNTIYF. CDR3 DNA sequence: TGTGCCTGGAGTGGCAACTCTGGAAACACCATATATTTT.

CDR3 sequence reads: CASSSLQGYNEQFF. The CDR3 region has the DNA TGTGCCAGCAGTTCCCTACAGGGTTACAATGAGCAGTTCTTC. The V call is TRBV27, the J call TRBJ2-1, with D perhaps TRBD1 (6 bases). From germline, CDR1 is MNHEY and CDR2 SMNVEV (reference sequence). V lost 4 bases to trimming and J lost 4 bases, with 11 bases between them. The CDR3 runs 14 residues.

The genes are TRBV4-1 and TRBJ2-7; D perhaps matches TRBD1 (6 bases). The CDR3 contains 16 residues. V was shortened by 0 bases and J by 3 bases, with 15 bases between the two germline ends. Germline V gives CDR1 MGHRA, CDR2 YSYEKL. The CDR3 loop is CASSQDGAGARYEQYF. DNA for the CDR3: TGCGCCAGCAGCCAAGACGGGGCAGGGGCTCGCTACGAGCAGTACTTC.

The rearrangement joins TRBV29-1 to TRBJ1-6, with D maybe TRBD1 (6 bases). Germline CDR1 and CDR2: SQVTM and ANQGSEA. V shed 5 bases and J shed 2 bases, with 28 bases lying between them. This CDR3 contains 20 residues. This chain's CDR3 is CSVPFGDKKLRSAYNSPLHF. The CDR3 DNA reads TGCAGCGTTCCTTTTGGGGACAAGAAACTTCGAAGCGCCTATAATTCACCCCTCCACTTT.

Only one count was recorded for this clone. The chain joins TRBV27 to TRBJ1-4, with a possible D match to TRBD1 (5 bases). The V end was cut by 1 base, the J end by 8 bases, with 11 bases between. This CDR3 comprises 14 residues. Per the germline V gene, CDR1 is MNHEY and CDR2 is SMNVEV (reference sequence). As DNA, the CDR3 is TGTGCCAGCAGTTTATGGGGGAATGGAGAAAAACTGTTTTTT. It yields the protein CASSLWGNGEKLFF.

V gene TRBV5-1 combines with J gene TRBJ2-3, with 7 bases lining up with TRBD1. CDR3 length: 14 residues. J lost 4 bases, V lost 3 bases, and 5 bases had no gene match. Per germline, CDR1 SGHRS and CDR2 YFSETQ. The CDR3 bases are TGCGCCAGCAGCTACACGACAGGGCCAGATACGCAGTATTTT. Translated: CASSYTTGPDTQYF.

The chain has TRBV18 and TRBJ1-2; 12 bases are a match to TRBD1. Per the germline V gene, CDR1 is KGHSH and CDR2 is LQKENI. CDR3 size: 16 residues. The J segment lost 2 bases and the V segment lost 3 bases, leaving 4 bases of the junction unmatched. Here the CDR3 DNA reads TGTGCCAGCTCACCTCTGGGACAGGGGGCGAACTATGGCTACACCTTC. This translates into CASSPLGQGANYGYTF.